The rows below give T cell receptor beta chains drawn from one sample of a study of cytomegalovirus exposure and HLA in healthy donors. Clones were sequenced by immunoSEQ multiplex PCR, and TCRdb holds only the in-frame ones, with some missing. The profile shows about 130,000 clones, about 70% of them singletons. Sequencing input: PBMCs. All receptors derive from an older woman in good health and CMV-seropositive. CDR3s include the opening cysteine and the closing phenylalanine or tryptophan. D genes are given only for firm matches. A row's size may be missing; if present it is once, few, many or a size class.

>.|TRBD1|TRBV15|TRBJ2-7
CATSRTSAGQGDEQYF
TGTGCCACCAGCAGGACGTCGGCGGGACAGGGGGACGAGCAGTACTTC
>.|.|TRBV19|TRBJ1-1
CASGRGANTEAFF
TGTGCCAGTGGACGTGGGGCGAACACTGAAGCTTTCTTT
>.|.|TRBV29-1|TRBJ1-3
CSVTLGAKGNTIYF
TGCAGCGTCACGTTGGGGGCAAAAGGAAACACCATATATTTT
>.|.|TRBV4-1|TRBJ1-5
CASSQEAAEQPQHF
TGCGCCAGCAGCCAAGAGGCCGCGGAACAGCCCCAGCATTTT
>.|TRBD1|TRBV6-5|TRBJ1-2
CASSYRAGGGGYTF
TGTGCCAGCAGTTACAGGGCAGGGGGCGGTGGCTACACCTTC
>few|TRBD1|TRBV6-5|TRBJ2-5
CASSYSQGTVQETQYF
TGTGCCAGCAGTTACTCTCAGGGGACAGTACAAGAGACCCAGTACTTC
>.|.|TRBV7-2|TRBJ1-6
CASSLVPGPLGSPLHF
TGTGCCAGCAGCTTAGTCCCGGGTCCCCTGGGTTCACCCCTCCACTTT
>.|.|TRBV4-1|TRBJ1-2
CASSQDHGVNYGYTF
TGCGCCAGCAGCCAAGATCACGGGGTTAACTATGGCTACACCTTC
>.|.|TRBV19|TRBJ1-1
CASSTTVNTEAFF
TGTGCCAGTAGTACGACAGTGAACACTGAAGCTTTCTTT
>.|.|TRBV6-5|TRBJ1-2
CASSSDRNYGYTF
TGTGCCAGCAGCTCCGACAGAAACTATGGCTACACCTTC
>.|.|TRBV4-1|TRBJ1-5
CASSQDPIAHQPQHF
TGCGCCAGCAGCCAAGACCCCATCGCGCATCAGCCCCAGCATTTT
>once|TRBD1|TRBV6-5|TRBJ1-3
CASRTGGTDTIYF
TGTGCCAGCAGGACAGGGGGCACGGACACCATATATTTT
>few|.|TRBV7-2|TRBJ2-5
CASSLVIGGEETQYF
TGTGCCAGCAGCTTAGTGATTGGGGGCGAGGAGACCCAGTACTTC
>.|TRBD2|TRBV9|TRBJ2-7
CASSVGLSGGEGGQYF
TGTGCCAGCAGCGTAGGTCTTAGCGGGGGGGAAGGCGGGCAGTACTTC
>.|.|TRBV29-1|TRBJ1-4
CSVGFYGNEKLFF
TGCAGCGTTGGATTTTACGGGAATGAAAAACTGTTTTTT
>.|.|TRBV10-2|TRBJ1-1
CASSGGSNTEAFF
TGCGCCAGCAGCGGGGGGAGTAACACTGAAGCTTTCTTT
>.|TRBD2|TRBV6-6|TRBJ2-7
CASRALADASYEQYF
TGTGCCAGCAGAGCACTAGCGGACGCCTCCTACGAGCAGTACTTC
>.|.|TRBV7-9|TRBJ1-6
CASMNGLINSPLHF
TGTGCCAGCATGAACGGACTGATAAATTCACCCCTCCACTTT
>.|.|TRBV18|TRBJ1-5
CASSPPGQSGQQPQHF
TGTGCCAGCTCCCCCCCCGGACAATCAGGGCAGCAGCCCCAGCATTTT
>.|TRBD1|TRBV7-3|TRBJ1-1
CASSNYGTDNTEAFF
TGTGCCAGCAGCAATTACGGGACAGATAACACTGAAGCTTTCTTT
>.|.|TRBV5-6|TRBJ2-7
CASTRPGGRPYEQYF
TGTGCCAGCACCCGCCCGGGGGGCCGACCCTACGAGCAGTACTTC
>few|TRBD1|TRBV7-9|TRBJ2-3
CASRRQGVSDTQYF
TGTGCCAGCAGGAGACAGGGAGTATCAGATACGCAGTATTTT
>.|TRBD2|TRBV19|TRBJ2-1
CASSTRLAGSTYNEQFF
TGTGCCAGTAGTACAAGACTAGCGGGATCGACCTACAATGAGCAGTTCTTC
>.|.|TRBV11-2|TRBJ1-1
CASSASMNTEAFF
TGTGCCAGCAGCGCATCTATGAACACTGAAGCTTTCTTT
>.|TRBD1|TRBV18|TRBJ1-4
CASSPATGGPKLFF
TGTGCCAGCTCACCCGCAACAGGGGGTCCAAAACTGTTTTTT
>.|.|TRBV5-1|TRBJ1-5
CASSLEDQGNKGNQPQHF
TGCGCCAGCAGCTTGGAAGATCAGGGCAATAAGGGCAATCAGCCCCAGCATTTT